This TCR beta chain was obtained from a study of blood T cell repertoires in COVID-19. Study at large: COVID-19 samples, acute and convalescent, were from the United States, Italy and Spain.

Assay used: immunoSEQ multiplex PCR; TCRdb lists only in-frame clones, some missing. Of 140,000 to 150,000 clones listed, around 72% were seen once; the top ten hold more than 1.5%. This CDR3 contains 14 residues. Germline-derived CDR1 and CDR2 are GTSNPN and SVGIG (reference sequence). V was cut by 3 bases and J by 3 bases, with 15 bases left in between. V usage is TRBV30 and J usage is TRBJ2-7; D possibly corresponds to TRBD2 (5 bases). The sequenced sample was peripheral blood. The sequence derives from a woman aged 60-75 years with acute or convalescent COVID-19. The CDR3 loop reads CAWSSSSLNYEQYF. The CDR3 coding sequence is TGTGCCTGGAGCTCGTCTAGCTTAAACTACGAGCAGTACTTC.